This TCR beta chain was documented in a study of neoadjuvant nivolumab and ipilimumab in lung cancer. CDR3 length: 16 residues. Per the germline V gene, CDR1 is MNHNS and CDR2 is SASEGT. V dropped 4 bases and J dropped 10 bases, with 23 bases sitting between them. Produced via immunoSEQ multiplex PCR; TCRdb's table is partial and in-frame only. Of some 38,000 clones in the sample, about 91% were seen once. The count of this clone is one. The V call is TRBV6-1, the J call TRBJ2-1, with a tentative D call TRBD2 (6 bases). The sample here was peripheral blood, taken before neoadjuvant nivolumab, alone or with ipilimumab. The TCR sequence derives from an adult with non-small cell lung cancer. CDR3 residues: CASSGGPGLPSGEQFF. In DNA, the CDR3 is TGTGCCAGCAGTGGTGGTCCGGGACTCCCATCGGGAGAGCAGTTCTTC.